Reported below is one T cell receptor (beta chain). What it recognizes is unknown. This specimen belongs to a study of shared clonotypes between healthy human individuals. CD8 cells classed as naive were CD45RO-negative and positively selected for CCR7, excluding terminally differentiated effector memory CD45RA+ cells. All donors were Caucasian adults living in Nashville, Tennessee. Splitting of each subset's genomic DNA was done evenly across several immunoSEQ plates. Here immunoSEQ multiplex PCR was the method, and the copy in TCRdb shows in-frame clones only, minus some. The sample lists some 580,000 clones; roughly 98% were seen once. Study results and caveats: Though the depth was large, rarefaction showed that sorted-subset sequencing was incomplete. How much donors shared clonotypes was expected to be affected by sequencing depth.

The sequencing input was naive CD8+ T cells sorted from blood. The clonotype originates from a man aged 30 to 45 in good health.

CDR3 protein: CASSSGQGMSQPQHF. The CDR3 coding sequence is TGTGCCAGCAGTTCGGGACAGGGGATGAGTCAGCCCCAGCATTTT. The chain combines TRBV7-6 with TRBJ1-5, with TRBD1 matching over 10 bases. J gave up 6 bases and V 6 bases, and 8 bases lay outside the gene matches. The CDR3 runs to 15 residues. In germline, CDR1 is SGHVS, CDR2 FNYEAQ. The full variable domain, rest sourced from reference TRBV7-6 and TRBJ1-5, is GAGVSQSPRYKVTKRGQDVALRCDPISGHVSLYWYRQALGQGPEFLTYFNYEAQQDKSGLPNDRFSAERPEGSISTLTIQRTEQRDSAMYRCASSSGQGMSQPQHFGDGTRLSIL.